Shown below are 18 T cell receptor beta chains from a single sample sequenced in a study of technical replicates of blood from a few donors. Data came from immunoSEQ multiplex PCR; TCRdb stores just in-frame clones and leaves some out. The table includes about 64,000 clones, less than 90% detected once. The specimen was PBMCs. The receptors here all came from a human donor in good health. Some clones in this sample may be carry-over from other donors' samples.

V is TRBV7-3 and J is TRBJ2-1, with a tentative D call TRBD1 (6 bases). The germline V gene encodes CDR1 SGHTA and CDR2 FQGTGA. Between the trimmed V and J ends, which lost 2 bases and 5 bases, there was a span of 10 bases. This CDR3 has 14 amino acids. CDR3 loop: CASSLGGTNNEQFF. The DNA for the CDR3 is TGTGCCAGCAGCTTAGGTGGGACAAACAATGAGCAGTTCTTC.

The chain combines TRBV4-3 with TRBJ2-3; D is ambiguous. The germline V gene has CDR1 LGHNA and CDR2 YSLEER. The CDR3 has 13 residues. The V gene lost 5 bases and the J gene lost 8 bases, with 14 bases spanning the gap. The CDR3 loop reads CASSGALRGTQYF. The CDR3 DNA is TGCGCCAGCAGCGGTGCCCTCCGCGGTACGCAGTATTTT.

This clone was counted ten times or more. V is TRBV4-3 and J is TRBJ2-2, with 14 nucleotides matching TRBD2. V trimming: 1 base; J trimming: 0 bases; junction bases outside the gene matches: 1. The CDR3 consists of 18 residues. Germline CDR1 LGHNA, CDR2 YSLEER. Written as DNA, the CDR3 is TGCGCCAGCAGCCAAGGACTAGCGGGAGGGCCGAACACCGGGGAGCTGTTTTTT. It codes for CASSQGLAGGPNTGELFF.

The chain links TRBV11-2 to TRBJ1-4, with a tentative D call TRBD1 (6 bases). The germline V gene encodes CDR1 SGHAT and CDR2 FQNNGV. The CDR3 totals 14 residues. V lost 2 bases to trimming and J lost 5 bases, with 9 bases between them. The CDR3: CASSLSRGNEKLFF. CDR3 DNA sequence: TGTGCCAGCAGCTTATCCAGGGGAAATGAAAAACTGTTTTTT.

The V and J genes are TRBV6-6 and TRBJ1-2; a possible D gene is TRBD1 (6 bases). Germline lookup yields CDR1 MNHNY and CDR2 SVGAGI (reference sequence). The V and J ends lost 2 bases and 2 bases respectively, with 12 bases between them. CDR3 length: 15 residues. This chain's CDR3 is CASSYETGANYGYTF. CDR3 DNA sequence: TGTGCCAGCAGTTACGAGACAGGAGCAAACTATGGCTACACCTTC.

The genes are TRBV4-3 and TRBJ1-6; D is undetermined. Germline V CDR1 and CDR2: LGHNA, YSLEER. CDR3 length: 19 amino acids. Trimming cost V 0 bases and J 0 bases, with 15 bases left between them. For the CDR3, the DNA is TGCGCCAGCAGCCAAGAAAGGGAGACGACGAGCTCCTATAATTCACCCCTCCACTTT. Protein product: CASSQERETTSSYNSPLHF.

This clone has just a few counts. This chain joins TRBV29-1 and TRBJ1-1; D remains unclear. There are 13 residues in the CDR3. Germline CDR1 is SQVTM and CDR2 is ANQGSEA. V dropped 4 bases and J dropped 0 bases, with 9 bases sitting between them. The CDR3 DNA reads TGCAGCGTTGCGGTTTCGGTGAACACTGAAGCTTTCTTT. This sequence encodes CSVAVSVNTEAFF.

The chain uses TRBV7-8 and TRBJ1-3; maybe TRBD1 (6 bases). The germline gives CDR1 SGHVS, CDR2 FQNEAQ. This CDR3 is 13 amino acids long. V lost 1 base to trimming and J lost 7 bases, with 8 bases between them. The CDR3 reads CASSLDRANTIYF. The CDR3 DNA is TGTGCCAGCAGCTTAGACAGGGCTAACACCATATATTTT.

The chain employs TRBV19 and TRBJ1-5, with unresolved D. CDR3 length: 12 amino acids. The V gene lost 2 bases and the J gene lost 6 bases, with 5 bases spanning the gap. The germline V gene encodes CDR1 LNHDA and CDR2 SQIVND (reference sequence). The CDR3 bases are TGTGCCAGTAGTATAATGAGTCAGCCCCAGCATTTT. This codes for CASSIMSQPQHF. Using reference TRBV19 and TRBJ1-5 for the parts outside the CDR3, the full variable domain is DGGITQSPKYLFRKEGQNVTLSCEQNLNHDAMYWYRQDPGQGLRLIYYSQIVNDFQKGDIAEGYSVSREKKESFPLTVTSAQKNPTAFYLCASSIMSQPQHFGDGTRLSIL.

The chain recombines TRBV7-3 with TRBJ1-2; D gene unclear. V was cut by 5 bases and J by 10 bases, with 8 bases left in between. There are 10 residues in the CDR3. CDR1 is SGHTA, CDR2 FQGTGA, per germline. CDR3 loop: CASSPFPYTF. The CDR3 bases are TGTGCCAGCAGCCCCTTCCCCTACACCTTC.

This clone has more than one count but fewer than ten. The chain couples TRBV25-1 to TRBJ2-3; 8 bases match TRBD2. The germline V gene encodes CDR1 MGHDK and CDR2 SYGVNS. Unmatched junction bases numbered 9, after V lost 1 base and J lost 3 bases. There are 17 residues in the CDR3. The CDR3 sequence is CASSESHSSSGTDTQYF. CDR3 DNA: TGTGCCAGCAGTGAATCCCACTCATCTAGCGGGACAGATACGCAGTATTTT. Filled out from reference TRBV25-1 and TRBJ2-3, the complete variable domain reads EADIYQTPRYLVIGTGKKITLECSQTMGHDKMYWYQQDPGMELHLIHYSYGVNSTEKGDLSSESTVSRIRTEHFPLTLESARPSHTSQYLCASSESHSSSGTDTQYFGPGTRLTVL.

This chain connects TRBV29-1 to TRBJ2-2; TRBD1 aligns across 10 bases. This CDR3 comprises 14 residues. Germline CDR1 and CDR2: SQVTM and ANQGSEA. The ends lost 4 bases at V and 4 bases at J; junction bases unmatched: 3. DNA of the CDR3: TGCAGCGTTGTATGGACAGGGGGCACCGGGGAGCTGTTTTTT. It encodes CSVVWTGGTGELFF.

The chain recombines TRBV7-9 with TRBJ1-6, with D possibly matching TRBD1 (5 bases). V lost 5 bases and J 14 bases, leaving 22 bases between the germline ends. The length of the CDR3 is 15 residues. Germline-derived CDR1 and CDR2 are SEHNR and FQNEAQ (reference sequence). The CDR3 protein is CASSQIPDTEPALHF. CDR3 nucleotides: TGTGCCAGCAGCCAAATTCCGGACACCGAGCCAGCCCTCCACTTT.

The chain is built from TRBV2 and TRBJ2-7; maybe TRBD1 (5 bases). The CDR3 has 12 residues. The germline gives CDR1 SNHLY, CDR2 FYNNEI. Trimming shortened V by 7 bases and J by 3 bases, and 10 bases separated the two germline ends. CDR3 sequence: CASKVTGYEQYF. In DNA form, the CDR3 reads TGTGCCAGCAAGGTAACAGGCTACGAGCAGTACTTC. Together with reference TRBV2 and TRBJ2-7, the CDR3 gives the full variable domain: EPEVTQTPSHQVTQMGQEVILRCVPISNHLYFYWYRQILGQKVEFLVSFYNNEISEKSEIFDDQFSVERPDGSNFTLKIRSTKLEDSAMYFCASKVTGYEQYFGPGTRLTVT.

This rearrangement joins TRBV7-2 to TRBJ1-1; possible D gene TRBD1, 6 bases. Per germline, CDR1 SGHTA and CDR2 FQGNSA. This CDR3 is 13 amino acids long. Deletions cut 8 bases from V and 10 bases from J, with 20 bases between. In nucleotides, the CDR3 is TGTGCCAGCCGTCCGGGAGGGACATTGGTAGCTTTCTTT. Its translation is CASRPGGTLVAFF.

The chain has TRBV18 and TRBJ1-2, with 7 positions matching TRBD1. The CDR3 totals 13 residues. The V gene's germline CDR1 is KGHSH and CDR2 LQKENI. Losses at the gene ends were 6 bases for V and 2 bases for J; bases not matched to a gene: 3. The CDR3 protein is CASSPGQNYGYTF. The CDR3 bases are TGTGCCAGCTCCCCGGGACAGAACTATGGCTACACCTTC. Supplemented by reference TRBV18 and TRBJ1-2, the full variable domain reads NAGVMQNPRHLVRRRGQEARLRCSPMKGHSHVYWYRQLPEEGLKFMVYLQKENIIDESGMPKERFSAEFPKEGPSILRIQQVVRGDSAAYFCASSPGQNYGYTFGSGTRLTVV.

The chain is built from TRBV2 and TRBJ1-5, with TRBD1 matching 8 bases. This CDR3 comprises 13 residues. CDR1 is SNHLY and CDR2 is FYNNEI in the germline V gene. V trimming: 6 bases; J trimming: 9 bases; junction bases outside the gene matches: 7. The CDR3 loop is CASSAGGVGPQHF. CDR3 bases: TGTGCCAGCAGCGCAGGGGGCGTGGGGCCCCAGCATTTT.

The CDR3 DNA follows: TGTGCCAGTAGATACGGGGTTGGGGGGTCAAGGTCCTATGGCTACACCTTC. Its translation is CASRYGVGGSRSYGYTF. V is TRBV19 and J is TRBJ1-2; D may be TRBD1 (5 bases). CDR1 LNHDA and CDR2 SQIVND come from the germline V gene (reference sequence). The CDR3 consists of 17 residues. Trimming removed 6 bases from V and 4 bases from J, with 24 bases in between. Looking up the rest from reference TRBV19 and TRBJ1-2 gives the full variable domain: DGGITQSPKYLFRKEGQNVTLSCEQNLNHDAMYWYRQDPGQGLRLIYYSQIVNDFQKGDIAEGYSVSREKKESFPLTVTSAQKNPTAFYLCASRYGVGGSRSYGYTFGSGTRLTVV.